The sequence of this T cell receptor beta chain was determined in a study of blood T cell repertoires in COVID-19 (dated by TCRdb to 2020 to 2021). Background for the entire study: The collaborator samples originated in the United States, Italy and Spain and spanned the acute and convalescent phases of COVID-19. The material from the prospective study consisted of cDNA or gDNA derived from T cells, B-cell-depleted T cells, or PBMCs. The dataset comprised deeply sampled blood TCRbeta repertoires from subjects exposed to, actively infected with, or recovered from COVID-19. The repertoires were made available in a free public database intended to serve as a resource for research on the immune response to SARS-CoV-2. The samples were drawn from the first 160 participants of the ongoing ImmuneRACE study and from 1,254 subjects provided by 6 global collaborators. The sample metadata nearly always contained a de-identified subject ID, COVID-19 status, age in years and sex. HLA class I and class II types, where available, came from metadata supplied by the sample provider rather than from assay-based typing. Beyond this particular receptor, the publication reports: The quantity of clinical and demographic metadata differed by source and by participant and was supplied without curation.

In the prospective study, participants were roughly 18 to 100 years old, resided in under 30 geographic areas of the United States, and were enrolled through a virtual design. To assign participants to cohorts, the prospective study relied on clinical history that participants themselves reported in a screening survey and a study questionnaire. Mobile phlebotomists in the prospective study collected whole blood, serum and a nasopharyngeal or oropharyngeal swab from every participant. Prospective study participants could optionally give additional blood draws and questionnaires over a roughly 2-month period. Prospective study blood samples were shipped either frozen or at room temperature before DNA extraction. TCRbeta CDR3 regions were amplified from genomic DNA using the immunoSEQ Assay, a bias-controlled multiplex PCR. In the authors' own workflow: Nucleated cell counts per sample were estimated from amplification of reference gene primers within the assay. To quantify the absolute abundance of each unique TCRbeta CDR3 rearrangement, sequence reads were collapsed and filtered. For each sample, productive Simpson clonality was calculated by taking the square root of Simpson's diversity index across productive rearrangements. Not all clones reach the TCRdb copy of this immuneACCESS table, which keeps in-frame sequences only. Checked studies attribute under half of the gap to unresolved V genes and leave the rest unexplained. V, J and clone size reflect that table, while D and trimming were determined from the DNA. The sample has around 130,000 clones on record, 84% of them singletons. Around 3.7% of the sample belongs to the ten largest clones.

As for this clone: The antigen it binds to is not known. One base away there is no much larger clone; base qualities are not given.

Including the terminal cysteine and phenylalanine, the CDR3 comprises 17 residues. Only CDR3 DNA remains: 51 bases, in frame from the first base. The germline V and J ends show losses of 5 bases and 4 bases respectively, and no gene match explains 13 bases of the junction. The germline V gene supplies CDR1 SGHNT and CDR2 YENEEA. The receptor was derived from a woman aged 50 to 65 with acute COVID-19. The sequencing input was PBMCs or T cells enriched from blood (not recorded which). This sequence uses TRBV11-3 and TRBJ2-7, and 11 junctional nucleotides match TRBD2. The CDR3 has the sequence CASSQDGLAGPFYEQYF. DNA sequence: TGTGCCAGCAGCCAAGACGGACTAGCGGGTCCTTTTTACGAGCAGTACTTC.